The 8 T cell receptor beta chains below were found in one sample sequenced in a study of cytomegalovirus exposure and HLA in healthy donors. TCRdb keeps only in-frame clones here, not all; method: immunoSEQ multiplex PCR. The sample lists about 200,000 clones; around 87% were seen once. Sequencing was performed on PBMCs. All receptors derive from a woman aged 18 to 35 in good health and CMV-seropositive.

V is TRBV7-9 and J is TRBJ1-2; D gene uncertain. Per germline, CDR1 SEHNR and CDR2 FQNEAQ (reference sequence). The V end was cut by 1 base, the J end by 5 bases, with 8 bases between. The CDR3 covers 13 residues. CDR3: CASSLESLYGYTF. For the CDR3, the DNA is TGTGCCAGCAGCTTAGAATCACTTTATGGCTACACCTTC. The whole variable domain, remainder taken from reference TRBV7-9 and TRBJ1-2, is DTGVSQNPRHKITKRGQNVTFRCDPISEHNRLYWYRQTLGQGPEFLTYFQNEAQLEKSRLLSDRFSAERPKGSFSTLEIQRTEQGDSAMYLCASSLESLYGYTFGSGTRLTVV.

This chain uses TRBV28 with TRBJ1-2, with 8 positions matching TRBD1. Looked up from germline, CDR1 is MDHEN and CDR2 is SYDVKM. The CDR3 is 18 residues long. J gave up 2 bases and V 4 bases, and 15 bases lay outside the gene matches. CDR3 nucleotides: TGTGCCAGCAGTTCCCCCCACGGACAGGGTAGGGAAAACTATGGCTACACCTTC. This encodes CASSSPHGQGRENYGYTF.

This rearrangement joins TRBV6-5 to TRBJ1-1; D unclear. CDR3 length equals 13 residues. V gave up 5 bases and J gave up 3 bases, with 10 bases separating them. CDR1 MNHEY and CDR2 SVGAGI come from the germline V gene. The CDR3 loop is CASSPTSDTEAFF. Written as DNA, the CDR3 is TGTGCCAGCAGTCCGACTTCGGACACTGAAGCTTTCTTT.

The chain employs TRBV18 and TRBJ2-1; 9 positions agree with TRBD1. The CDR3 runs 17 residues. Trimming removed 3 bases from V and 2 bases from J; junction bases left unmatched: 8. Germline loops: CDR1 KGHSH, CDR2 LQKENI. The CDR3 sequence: CASSPPSGQGPYNEQFF. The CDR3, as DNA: TGTGCCAGCTCACCCCCCTCGGGACAGGGTCCCTACAATGAGCAGTTCTTC. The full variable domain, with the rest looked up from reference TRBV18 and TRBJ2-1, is NAGVMQNPRHLVRRRGQEARLRCSPMKGHSHVYWYRQLPEEGLKFMVYLQKENIIDESGMPKERFSAEFPKEGPSILRIQQVVRGDSAAYFCASSPPSGQGPYNEQFFGPGTRLTVL.

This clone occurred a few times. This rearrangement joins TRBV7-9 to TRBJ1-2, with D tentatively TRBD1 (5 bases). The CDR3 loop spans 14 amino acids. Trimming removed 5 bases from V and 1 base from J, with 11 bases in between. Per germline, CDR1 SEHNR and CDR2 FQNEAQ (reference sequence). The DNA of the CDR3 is TGTGCCAGCAGCGATCGACAGAATAACTATGGCTACACCTTC. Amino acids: CASSDRQNNYGYTF.

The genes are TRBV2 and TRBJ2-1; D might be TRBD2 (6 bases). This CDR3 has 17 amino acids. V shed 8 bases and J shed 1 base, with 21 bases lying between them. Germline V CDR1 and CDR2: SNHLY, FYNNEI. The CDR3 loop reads CASPSEPPGVSYNEQFF. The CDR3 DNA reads TGTGCCAGCCCCTCCGAACCCCCGGGAGTTTCCTACAATGAGCAGTTCTTC.

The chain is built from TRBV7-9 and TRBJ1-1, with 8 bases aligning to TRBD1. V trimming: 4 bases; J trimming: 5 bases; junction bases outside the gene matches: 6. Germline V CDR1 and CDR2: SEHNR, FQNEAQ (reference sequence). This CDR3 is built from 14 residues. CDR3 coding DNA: TGTGCCAGCAGCTCCGGACAGGGTTGGACTGAAGCTTTCTTT. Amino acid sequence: CASSSGQGWTEAFF.

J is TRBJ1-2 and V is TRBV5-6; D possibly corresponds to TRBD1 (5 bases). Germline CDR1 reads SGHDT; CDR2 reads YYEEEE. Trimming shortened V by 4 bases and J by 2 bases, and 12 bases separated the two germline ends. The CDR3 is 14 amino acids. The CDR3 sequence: CASSPGEGNYGYTF. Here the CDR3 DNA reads TGTGCCAGCAGCCCGGGGGAGGGGAACTATGGCTACACCTTC.